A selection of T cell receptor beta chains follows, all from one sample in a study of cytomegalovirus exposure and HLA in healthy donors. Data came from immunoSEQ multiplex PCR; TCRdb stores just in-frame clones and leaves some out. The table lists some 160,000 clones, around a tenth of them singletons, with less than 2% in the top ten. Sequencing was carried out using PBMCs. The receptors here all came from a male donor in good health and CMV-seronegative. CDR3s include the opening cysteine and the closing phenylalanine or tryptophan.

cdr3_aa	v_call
CASSQGFRGIYSPLHF	TRBV4-1
CASSRIPGLAGDRETQYF	TRBV4-2
CASSQESGGLPETQYF	TRBV4-2
CASSSSGTGNYGYTF	TRBV27
CASSGDSFRNEQYF	TRBV25-1
CASSLGRPRETQYF	TRBV5-4
CASSQGTGGGQNTQYF	TRBV4-2
CARPYTGGTYEQYF	TRBV7-2
CASSSVQSSYEQYF	TRBV7-2
CASSETSLNGELFF	TRBV6-5
CASSPRDRAYEQYF	TRBV7-9
CAIRQDRGDTQYF	TRBV10-3
CASSPRHPRDYEQYF	TRBV11-2
CASNPRTGYTSGNTEAFF	TRBV28
CASRLTLTNEKLFF	TRBV2
CASSYGQFNQPQHF	TRBV27
CASSRDFYEQYF	TRBV5-1
CASSPPPPGVGSSEQFF	TRBV27
CASSGGSGLAGEIVYEQFF	TRBV4-1
CASSFASGSVETQYF	TRBV7-9
CASSPRQGGEKLFF	TRBV7-6
CASGLVGEVYGYTF	TRBV12-5
CASSKGQGQLNEQFF	TRBV19
CAWRLAGDTDTQYF	TRBV30
CASSYSTGQGAYEQYF	TRBV6-5
CASSLDLSGGYTF	TRBV7-2
CASSEYRGDEQYF	TRBV25-1
CASSYRGSGAYEQYF	TRBV11-2
CASRPGTSGEQFF	TRBV7-2
CASSPGGYEQYF	TRBV7-8